The 26 T cell receptor beta chains in this list originate from one sample, sequenced in a study of blood T cell repertoires in COVID-19. The assay was immunoSEQ multiplex PCR, and TCRdb's table has in-frame clones only and misses some. Among fewer than 400,000 clones, approximately 88% were seen once, and the ten largest hold about 8.9%. Sequencing was carried out using PBMCs or T cells enriched from blood (not recorded which). These receptors originate from a woman in her late teens or twenties who had recovered from COVID-19.

The rearrangement joins TRBV12-3 or TRBV12-4 to TRBJ1-2, with D uncertain. The CDR3 has 11 amino acids. V shed 6 bases and J shed 5 bases, with 7 bases lying between them. This CDR3 reads CASSLRYGYTF. In DNA form, the CDR3 reads TGTGCCAGCAGCCTGAGATATGGCTACACCTTC.

DNA for the CDR3: TGTGCCAGCAGCGTAAGCTTGACGGGGGGCGATGGCTACACCTTC. It codes for CASSVSLTGGDGYTF. The chain carries TRBV9 and TRBJ1-2; possibly TRBD1 for D (6 bases). Trimming removed 1 base at V and 6 bases at J, with 16 bases between. The germline gives CDR1 SGDLS, CDR2 YYNGEE. CDR3 size: 15 residues.

DNA for the CDR3: TGTGCCAGCAGCCAATCAGCGGGGGGCACGTATGGCTACACCTTC. Protein product: CASSQSAGGTYGYTF. The V call is TRBV3-1 (or the pseudogene TRBV3-2), the J call TRBJ1-2; D perhaps matches TRBD1 (6 bases). CDR3 length equals 15 residues. V lost 2 bases and J lost 5, with 15 bases in between. Per the germline V gene, CDR1 is LGHDT and CDR2 is YNNKEL (reference sequence).

This chain links TRBV2 with TRBJ1-4; tentative D call: TRBD1 (6 bases). V was trimmed by 6 bases and J by 7 bases, leaving 18 bases between them. The germline gives CDR1 SNHLY, CDR2 FYNNEI. This CDR3 spans 15 amino acids. CDR3 residues: CASRDGQLEREKLFF. The CDR3 DNA sequence: TGTGCCAGCAGGGATGGACAGTTGGAGCGTGAAAAACTGTTTTTT. The whole variable domain, filled in from reference TRBV2 and TRBJ1-4, reads EPEVTQTPSHQVTQMGQEVILRCVPISNHLYFYWYRQILGQKVEFLVSFYNNEISEKSEIFDDQFSVERPDGSNFTLKIRSTKLEDSAMYFCASRDGQLEREKLFFGSGTQLSVL.

The chain links TRBV9 to TRBJ1-2; 8 positions match TRBD1. Germline V CDR1 and CDR2: SGDLS, YYNGEE. The CDR3 extends over 15 amino acids. The V and J ends lost 3 bases and 0 bases, in that order; junction bases with no gene match: 4. The CDR3 nucleotides are TGTGCCAGCAGCGCCCAGGGGGCAGCTAACTATGGCTACACCTTC. Amino acid sequence: CASSAQGAANYGYTF.

The chain joins TRBV4-3 to TRBJ1-4; D remains unclear. Trimming removed 1 base from V and 8 bases from J, with 14 bases in between. This CDR3 is built from 15 residues. Germline V gene sequence: CDR1 LGHNA, CDR2 YSLEER. CDR3 sequence (DNA): TGCGCCAGCAGCCAAGGCGGCCGATTGATCGAAAAACTGTTTTTT. This translates into CASSQGGRLIEKLFF.

The CDR3 protein is CASSTQHSGANVLTF. The CDR3 DNA is TGTGCCAGCAGTACACAACACTCTGGGGCCAACGTCCTGACTTTC. This chain joins TRBV6-5 and TRBJ2-6, with D hard to call. V was pared by 5 bases and J by 0 bases, with 8 bases between. CDR3 length equals 15 residues. Looked up from germline, CDR1 is MNHEY and CDR2 is SVGAGI.

The chain carries TRBV3-1 (or the pseudogene TRBV3-2) and TRBJ1-6, with D uncertain. The ends were cut back, 1 base at V and 8 bases at J, with 9 bases in the middle. Germline V gene sequence: CDR1 LGHDT, CDR2 YNNKEL (reference sequence). CDR3 length: 14 residues. CDR3: CASSQVVRDSPLHF. The CDR3 region has the DNA TGTGCCAGCAGCCAAGTGGTACGGGATTCACCCCTCCACTTT.

The chain links TRBV24-1 to TRBJ2-1; 10 bases are a match to TRBD2. Germline CDR1 reads KGHDR; CDR2 reads SFDVKD. The CDR3 is made up of 15 amino acids. V shed 6 bases and J 1 base; nucleotides not matched to a gene: 2. CDR3 DNA: TGTGCCACCAGTTCTAGCGGGAGTTCCTACAATGAGCAGTTCTTC. Amino acids: CATSSSGSSYNEQFF.

The rearrangement links TRBV5-1 to TRBJ1-1; TRBD1 agrees at 11 bases. The germline CDR1 and CDR2 sequences are SGHRS and YFSETQ. This CDR3 spans 14 amino acids. After removal of 7 bases from V and 4 bases from J, the junction contained 6 bases not matched to a gene. CDR3 amino acids: CASSGTGGGTEAFF. The CDR3 region has the DNA TGCGCCAGCTCCGGGACAGGGGGGGGCACTGAAGCTTTCTTT. The full variable domain, with the rest looked up from reference TRBV5-1 and TRBJ1-1, is KAGVTQTPRYLIKTRGQQVTLSCSPISGHRSVSWYQQTPGQGLQFLFEYFSETQRNKGNFPGRFSGRQFSNSRSEMNVSTLELGDSALYLCASSGTGGGTEAFFGQGTRLTVV.

J is TRBJ2-2 and V is TRBV9, with D uncertain. This CDR3 has 13 residues. Trimming shortened V by 0 bases and J by 4 bases, and 4 bases separated the two germline ends. Germline V lookup: CDR1 SGDLS, CDR2 YYNGEE. In nucleotides, the CDR3 is TGTGCCAGCAGCGTAGGGGCCACCGGGGAGCTGTTTTTT. Its protein is CASSVGATGELFF.

The chain employs TRBV6-2 or TRBV6-3 and TRBJ1-6; D not resolved. This CDR3 spans 14 amino acids. Germline CDR1 is MNHEY and CDR2 is SVGEGT. Trimming cost V 5 bases and J 0 bases, with 5 bases left between them. Here the CDR3 reads CASSRSSYNSPLHF. As DNA, the CDR3 is TGTGCCAGCAGTAGGAGCTCCTATAATTCACCCCTCCACTTT.

V usage is TRBV2 and J usage is TRBJ1-2; 7 nucleotides align to TRBD1. Trimming took 7 bases from V and 2 from J; bases not matched to a gene: 4. Germline V lookup: CDR1 SNHLY, CDR2 FYNNEI. The CDR3 runs to 13 residues. The CDR3 protein is CASIGGANYGYTF. CDR3 nucleotides: TGTGCCAGCATAGGGGGCGCGAACTATGGCTACACCTTC. The full variable domain, its missing parts supplied by reference TRBV2 and TRBJ1-2, is EPEVTQTPSHQVTQMGQEVILRCVPISNHLYFYWYRQILGQKVEFLVSFYNNEISEKSEIFDDQFSVERPDGSNFTLKIRSTKLEDSAMYFCASIGGANYGYTFGSGTRLTVV.

CDR3: CASSFLRGSGEQFF. CDR3 nucleotide sequence: TGTGCCAGCAGCTTCCTCAGGGGGAGCGGAGAGCAGTTCTTC. This rearrangement joins TRBV3-1 (or the pseudogene TRBV3-2) to TRBJ2-1; 7 bases line up with TRBD1. Looked up from germline, CDR1 is LGHDT and CDR2 is YNNKEL (reference sequence). Trimming cost V 5 bases and J 10 bases; bases outside gene matches: 11. The CDR3 contains 14 residues.

V is TRBV7-8 and J is TRBJ2-1, with 9 bases fitting TRBD1. The CDR3 totals 15 residues. Germline V CDR1 and CDR2: SGHVS, FQNEAQ. The V and J ends lost 4 bases and 3 bases, in that order; junction bases with no gene match: 4. The CDR3: CASSWGQGSYNEQFF. The CDR3 DNA sequence: TGTGCCAGCAGCTGGGGACAGGGCAGCTACAATGAGCAGTTCTTC. The whole variable domain, filled in from reference TRBV7-8 and TRBJ2-1, reads GAGVSQSPRYKVAKRGQDVALRCDPISGHVSLFWYQQALGQGPEFLTYFQNEAQLDKSGLPSDRFFAERPEGSVSTLKIQRTQQEDSAVYLCASSWGQGSYNEQFFGPGTRLTVL.

The CDR3 nucleotides are TGTGCCAGCAGCTTGAATTCGGGAAACACCATATATTTT. Protein sequence: CASSLNSGNTIYF. The chain joins TRBV5-5 to TRBJ1-3; D is unclear. This CDR3 region has 13 residues. V was cut by 1 base and J by 4 bases, with 6 bases left in between. Germline-derived CDR1 and CDR2 are SGHKS and YYEKEE (reference sequence).

In this sample, this clone turned up once. The V and J genes are TRBV7-9 and TRBJ1-5; D is undetermined. The length of the CDR3 is 13 residues. With 6 bases removed from V and 8 bases from J, the gap between germline ends came to 14 bases. Per germline, CDR1 SEHNR and CDR2 FQNEAQ (reference sequence). CDR3 sequence: CASSRNAREPQHF. CDR3 nucleotides: TGTGCCAGCAGTCGCAACGCCCGGGAGCCCCAGCATTTT. Filled out from reference TRBV7-9 and TRBJ1-5, the complete variable domain reads DTGVSQNPRHKITKRGQNVTFRCDPISEHNRLYWYRQTLGQGPEFLTYFQNEAQLEKSRLLSDRFSAERPKGSFSTLEIQRTEQGDSAMYLCASSRNAREPQHFGDGTRLSIL.

This clone was found once. The rearrangement uses TRBV30 and TRBJ1-6, with D perhaps matching TRBD1 (5 bases). The V gene's germline CDR1 is GTSNPN and CDR2 SVGIG (reference sequence). The CDR3 is 16 amino acids. Between the trimmed V and J ends, which lost 5 bases and 9 bases, there was a span of 23 bases. The CDR3 loop is CAWDAGTYYHGSPLHF. DNA for the CDR3: TGTGCCTGGGACGCGGGGACGTACTACCACGGTTCACCCCTCCACTTT.

The chain couples TRBV5-1 to TRBJ1-2; TRBD1 matches at 7 bases. V trimming: 5 bases; J trimming: 0 bases; junction bases outside the gene matches: 13. Germline lookup yields CDR1 SGHRS and CDR2 YFSETQ. This CDR3 is 17 amino acids long. CDR3 loop: CASRTGTAAISNYGYTF. CDR3 sequence (DNA): TGCGCCAGCAGGACTGGGACAGCAGCCATTTCTAACTATGGCTACACCTTC.

The rearrangement links TRBV12-3 or TRBV12-4 to TRBJ1-5; D is possibly TRBD1 (5 bases). This CDR3 has 13 amino acids. Trimming stripped 5 bases from V and 8 bases from J, with 13 bases between. This CDR3 reads CASSTRVKEPQHF. The CDR3 DNA follows: TGTGCCAGCAGTACCAGGGTGAAGGAGCCCCAGCATTTT.

This clone has more than one count but fewer than ten. The rearrangement links TRBV27 to TRBJ1-4; the D gene is possibly TRBD1 (5 bases). Germline CDR1 is MNHEY and CDR2 is SMNVEV (reference sequence). Trimming removed 8 bases at V and 4 bases at J, with 32 bases between. The CDR3 has 20 amino acids. CDR3 region: CASVGRRGGECGIGNEKLFF. The CDR3 coding sequence is TGTGCCAGCGTAGGGCGCCGCGGGGGGGAGTGTGGGATAGGTAATGAAAAACTGTTTTTT.

The chain links TRBV12-3 or TRBV12-4 to TRBJ1-4; D not certain. This CDR3 region has 13 residues. V shed 5 bases and J shed 8 bases, with 12 bases lying between them. The CDR3 protein is CASSHYNIEKLFF. DNA of the CDR3: TGTGCCAGCAGTCACTATAATATCGAAAAACTGTTTTTT.

The chain has TRBV2 and TRBJ2-6, with 7 bases that match TRBD2. V shed 10 bases, J shed 0 bases, and the junction held 27 bases outside the gene matches. The length of the CDR3 is 22 residues. The germline gives CDR1 SNHLY, CDR2 FYNNEI. CDR3 region: CATKGGEGLRDRASSGANVLTF. CDR3 DNA sequence: TGTGCCACCAAAGGCGGGGAGGGGTTGAGGGACCGAGCTAGCTCTGGGGCCAACGTCCTGACTTTC.

The CDR3 DNA reads TGCGCCAGCAGCCGAGACAGATACAATCAGCCCCAGCATTTT. It encodes CASSRDRYNQPQHF. The chain has TRBV4-3 and TRBJ1-5; possibly TRBD1 for D (5 bases). The germline gives CDR1 LGHNA, CDR2 YSLEER. The CDR3 sequence is 14 residues long. V lost 4 bases to trimming and J lost 3 bases, with 10 bases between them.

The rearrangement joins TRBV10-3 to TRBJ1-6; 7 nucleotides match TRBD1. The V segment lost 6 bases and the J segment 7 bases; nucleotides outside the gene matches: 6. CDR3 size: 14 residues. Germline CDR1 and CDR2: ENHRY and SYGVKD. The CDR3 reads CAISDRAKNSPLHF. The DNA of the CDR3 is TGTGCCATCAGCGACAGGGCCAAGAATTCACCCCTCCACTTT.

The chain recombines TRBV2 with TRBJ2-2; 10 positions agree with TRBD2. V was pared by 6 bases and J by 3 bases, with 4 bases of the junction left unmatched. Per germline, CDR1 SNHLY and CDR2 FYNNEI. CDR3 length: 15 residues. The CDR3 DNA follows: TGTGCCAGCAGCACCCTAGCGGGGGACACCGGGGAGCTGTTTTTT. The encoded protein is CASSTLAGDTGELFF. The variable domain in full, completed from reference TRBV2 and TRBJ2-2, reads EPEVTQTPSHQVTQMGQEVILRCVPISNHLYFYWYRQILGQKVEFLVSFYNNEISEKSEIFDDQFSVERPDGSNFTLKIRSTKLEDSAMYFCASSTLAGDTGELFFGEGSRLTVL.